One and the same sample provided the 27 T cell receptor beta chains below, sequenced in a study of response to subunit inactivated influenza vaccine. MiXCR was run by TCRdb on the RT-PCR reads, yielding one entry per CDR3 protein. The repertoire holds 490,000 or so distinct CDR3 sequences, with approximately 7.1% as singletons. The sequences come from PBMCs from blood, collected less than 25 months after vaccination. All receptors come from a man aged 45-69 years who received an inactivated influenza vaccine.

This clonotype has a count of ten or more. J is TRBJ2-3 and V is TRBV5-1; tentatively, D is TRBD2 (5 bases). Germline assignment: CDR1 SGHRS and CDR2 YFSETQ. Trimming left V 0 bases short and J 0 bases short, with 11 bases between. This CDR3 comprises 16 residues. The CDR3 here is CASSLDPRGSTDTQYF. The CDR3 nucleotides are TGCGCCAGCAGCTTGGATCCCCGGGGTAGCACAGATACGCAGTATTTT.

This clonotype was detected ten times or more. The CDR3 DNA sequence: TGCGCCAGCAGCCCTAGCGGAGGAGGGGCTGAAGCTTTCTTT. Amino acids: CASSPSGGGAEAFF. V gene TRBV5-1 combines with J gene TRBJ1-1, with D possibly matching TRBD1 (5 bases). V lost 4 bases, J lost 6 bases, and 16 bases lay in between. The germline gives CDR1 SGHRS, CDR2 YFSETQ. CDR3 length equals 14 residues.

This clonotype came up a few times. J is TRBJ1-1 and V is TRBV4-3; 8 bases are a match to TRBD1. This CDR3 region has 16 residues. Germline CDR1 and CDR2: LGHNA and YSLEER. V dropped 4 bases and J dropped 4; count of bases not matched to a gene: 11. The chain's CDR3 is CASSLTGETRITEAFF. The CDR3 coding sequence is TGCGCCAGCAGCCTGACAGGGGAGACACGGATCACTGAAGCTTTCTTT.

This clonotype has only a few counts. The rearrangement joins TRBV5-6 to TRBJ1-3; TRBD1 matches 8 bases. The CDR3 consists of 14 residues. Germline V gene sequence: CDR1 SGHDT, CDR2 YYEEEE. Trimming at V came to 4 bases and at J to 3 bases, leaving 3 bases not matched to a gene. The CDR3 region has the DNA TGTGCCAGCAGCGGACAGGGTATTGGAAACACCATATATTTT. Protein product: CASSGQGIGNTIYF.

Note on this clonotype: A much bigger clone sits one base away, suggesting this may be a read error. This chain uses TRBV12-3 or TRBV12-4 with TRBJ1-2; TRBD1 matches at 7 bases. The CDR3 runs 12 residues. J was trimmed by 2 bases and V by 6 bases; bases with no gene match: 0. As DNA, the CDR3 is TGTGCCAGCAGACAGGGGAACTATGGCTACACCTTC. Amino acid sequence: CASRQGNYGYTF.

Many counts were recorded for this clonotype. The CDR3 is CASSLVDKNTEAFF. The DNA for the CDR3 is TGTGCCAGCAGTTTAGTGGACAAGAACACTGAAGCTTTCTTT. V is TRBV12-3 or TRBV12-4 and J is TRBJ1-1; possibly TRBD1 for D (5 bases). The CDR3 covers 14 residues. V lost 1 base and J 1 base, leaving 7 bases between the germline ends.

This clonotype was recorded a few times. The chain is built from TRBV11-3 and TRBJ2-1; 11 bases align to TRBD2. The V gene's germline CDR1 is SGHNT and CDR2 YENEEA. This CDR3 spans 15 amino acids. The trim removed 0 bases at V and 13 bases at J, leaving 8 bases unmatched. DNA for the CDR3: TGTGCCAGCAGCTTAGAGTCTAGCGGGAGGACCCAACAGTTCTTC. This encodes CASSLESSGRTQQFF.

For the CDR3, the DNA is TGTGCCAGCAGTTTCCCCCAGGGGGCCCGTGAGACCCAGTACTTC. Its translation is CASSFPQGARETQYF. The chain joins TRBV28 to TRBJ2-5; 8 nucleotides match TRBD1. Germline V CDR1 and CDR2: MDHEN, SYDVKM. The J segment lost 5 bases and the V segment lost 3 bases, leaving 8 bases of the junction unmatched. The CDR3 consists of 15 residues.

The sample holds many counts of this clonotype. V usage is TRBV29-1 and J usage is TRBJ2-7; TRBD2 agrees at 8 bases. This CDR3 has 15 residues. The V gene's germline CDR1 is SQVTM and CDR2 ANQGSEA. J was trimmed by 5 bases and V by 6 bases; bases with no gene match: 15. The CDR3 is CSVYNPGLGSHEQYF. CDR3 nucleotide sequence: TGCAGCGTCTATAACCCGGGACTAGGTTCCCACGAGCAGTACTTC.

This clonotype turned up a few times. The V gene is TRBV11-2, the J gene TRBJ2-3, with 7 bases identical to TRBD2. The V gene's germline CDR1 is SGHAT and CDR2 FQNNGV. The CDR3 length is 14 residues. The ends lost 7 bases at V and 8 bases at J; junction bases unmatched: 12. CDR3 DNA sequence: TGTGCCAGCACCCTGAATCGGGGGGACCTTACGCAGTATTTT. Protein sequence: CASTLNRGDLTQYF.

This clonotype was detected ten times or more. This rearrangement joins TRBV5-1 to TRBJ2-1; TRBD1 matches at 9 bases. Germline CDR1 is SGHRS and CDR2 is YFSETQ. The CDR3 is 15 amino acids. The V segment lost 2 bases and the J segment 6 bases; nucleotides outside the gene matches: 6. In nucleotides, the CDR3 is TGCGCCAGCAGCTTTACAGGGGGCGGCTTCAATGAGCAGTTCTTC. Protein sequence: CASSFTGGGFNEQFF.

At least ten counts were recorded for this clonotype. V and J are TRBV7-9 and TRBJ1-1; TRBD1 might be the D (5 bases). Looked up from germline, CDR1 is SEHNR and CDR2 is FQNEAQ (reference sequence). Deletions cut 5 bases from V and 10 bases from J, with 17 bases between. The CDR3 length is 13 residues. The CDR3 DNA follows: TGTGCCAGCAGCCCCAGGACACCGAGCGGAGCTTTCTTT. Protein product: CASSPRTPSGAFF.

CDR3 sequence: CASSPFSGENTGELFF. The CDR3 DNA sequence: TGTGCCAGCTCACCATTCTCAGGGGAGAACACCGGGGAGCTGTTTTTT. The chain uses TRBV18 and TRBJ2-2; maybe TRBD1 (6 bases). Looked up from germline, CDR1 is KGHSH and CDR2 is LQKENI. The CDR3 is made up of 16 amino acids. V was shortened by 2 bases and J by 1 base, with 11 bases between the two germline ends.

The table lists this clonotype with a few counts. The rearrangement links TRBV7-2 to TRBJ2-5; 7 bases map to TRBD2. J lost 7 bases, V lost 1 base, and 9 bases had no gene match. The germline V gene has CDR1 SGHTA and CDR2 FQGNSA. This CDR3 contains 15 residues. CDR3 in DNA: TGTGCCAGCAGCTTAGACGGGGCTAGGGAGGGGACCCAGTACTTC. This gives the protein CASSLDGAREGTQYF.

This clonotype was counted ten times or more. V and J are TRBV3-1 and TRBJ2-4; tentatively, D is TRBD2 (6 bases). The CDR3 is made up of 13 amino acids. Trimming shortened V by 4 bases and J by 8 bases, and 12 bases separated the two germline ends. CDR1 LGHDT and CDR2 YNNKEL come from the germline V gene (reference sequence). The CDR3 sequence is CASSRGGQDIQYF. The CDR3 nucleotides are TGTGCCAGCAGCCGGGGAGGCCAGGACATTCAGTACTTC.

The chain has TRBV6-5 and TRBJ2-7; D may be TRBD1 (6 bases). This CDR3 is built from 18 residues. The V gene's germline CDR1 is MNHEY and CDR2 SVGAGI. V was shortened by 4 bases and J by 2 bases, with 24 bases between the two germline ends. Written as DNA, the CDR3 is TGTGCCAGCAGTTCCGTGGACAGTATACTACTCCGGACCTACGAGCAGTACTTC. Translated: CASSSVDSILLRTYEQYF.

The rearrangement joins TRBV5-1 to TRBJ2-1; TRBD2 agrees at 12 bases. CDR3 length equals 18 residues. In germline, CDR1 is SGHRS, CDR2 YFSETQ. The V and J ends lost 0 bases and 8 bases, in that order; junction bases with no gene match: 12. The CDR3: CASSLAGTSGPRGYEQFF. The CDR3, as DNA: TGCGCCAGCAGCTTGGCGGGGACTAGCGGGCCCCGAGGGTATGAGCAGTTCTTC.

CDR3 residues: CASSLMEGAYEQYF. In DNA, the CDR3 is TGTGCCAGCAGCTTGATGGAGGGAGCCTACGAGCAGTACTTC. The chain carries TRBV5-5 and TRBJ2-7; the D gene is possibly TRBD2 (6 bases). The CDR3 spans 14 residues. V lost 1 base to trimming and J lost 2 bases, with 10 bases between them. CDR1 SGHKS and CDR2 YYEKEE come from the germline V gene (reference sequence).

This rearrangement joins TRBV20-1 to TRBJ1-6, with D possibly TRBD1 on 5 matching bases. V lost 6 bases, J lost 10 bases, and 19 bases lay in between. The CDR3 loop spans 14 amino acids. The germline V gene has CDR1 DFQATT and CDR2 SNEGSKA (reference sequence). Here the CDR3 DNA reads TGCAGTGCCGGGGCCCTCACTAGATCGTCACCCCTCCACTTT. It is translated as CSAGALTRSSPLHF.

In its sample, this clonotype was seen a few times. The chain has TRBV9 and TRBJ1-2; maybe TRBD1 (5 bases). Germline assignment: CDR1 SGDLS and CDR2 YYNGEE. The V end was cut by 4 bases, the J end by 6 bases, with 10 bases between. The CDR3 totals 12 residues. CDR3 nucleotide sequence: TGTGCCAGCAGCACACGACAGAATGGCTACACCTTC. The encoded protein is CASSTRQNGYTF.

This clonotype was seen at least ten times. This chain uses TRBV28 with TRBJ1-2; TRBD1 aligns across 10 bases. V lost 8 bases, J lost 11 bases, and 11 bases stayed unmatched. Germline V gene sequence: CDR1 MDHEN, CDR2 SYDVKM. The CDR3 loop spans 13 amino acids. The CDR3 protein is CASGIGTGVRYTF. CDR3 sequence (DNA): TGTGCCAGCGGAATAGGGACAGGGGTACGGTACACCTTC.

This clonotype was detected a few times. The V gene is TRBV10-1, the J gene TRBJ2-5; the D gene is possibly TRBD1 (6 bases). The CDR3 is 15 amino acids. The germline V and J ends were trimmed by 4 bases and 1 base, with 13 bases remaining between them. Germline V gene sequence: CDR1 WNHNN, CDR2 SYGVQD (reference sequence). CDR3 sequence reads: CASSVWTDRQETQYF. The CDR3 nucleotides read TGCGCCAGCAGTGTATGGACAGACCGCCAAGAGACCCAGTACTTC.

This chain links TRBV5-5 with TRBJ2-3; D unclear. Trimming stripped 4 bases from V and 1 base from J, with 16 bases between. Germline V gene data show CDR1 as SGHKS and CDR2 as YYEKEE (reference sequence). The CDR3 length is 16 residues. The DNA for the CDR3 is TGTGCCAGCAGCCTTGGACCGACAAGGGGCACAGATACGCAGTATTTT. Translating gives CASSLGPTRGTDTQYF.

This clonotype was seen more than once but under ten times. The gene calls are TRBV20-1 and TRBJ2-6; 7 bases map to TRBD2. V lost 1 base and J lost 1; bases outside the gene matches: 10. The CDR3 totals 18 residues. Germline CDR1 and CDR2: DFQATT and SNEGSKA (reference sequence). The CDR3 nucleotides are TGCAGTGCTAGAGTTTTAGGAGGGAGGGGTTCTGGGGCCAACGTCCTGACTTTC. It translates to CSARVLGGRGSGANVLTF.

In its sample, this clonotype was seen many times. The CDR3 here is CASKDTGGYSYNEQFF. Here the CDR3 DNA reads TGTGCCAGCAAAGATACAGGGGGATATTCCTACAATGAGCAGTTCTTC. The chain couples TRBV6-2 or TRBV6-3 to TRBJ2-1; 8 bases match TRBD1. Trimming removed 7 bases from V and 1 base from J; junction bases left unmatched: 9. The CDR3 loop spans 16 amino acids. CDR1 is MNHEY, CDR2 SVGEGT, per germline.

This clonotype was counted many times. The chain links TRBV6-1 to TRBJ2-5; 8 nucleotides match TRBD2. The V gene end was trimmed by 8 bases and the J gene end by 7 bases; junction bases not matched to a gene: 18. CDR3 length: 16 residues. Germline lookup yields CDR1 MNHNS and CDR2 SASEGT. The CDR3 DNA reads as TGTGCCAGCTGCTCCCGGGGGGGCGCCTCTAGGTGGACCCAGTACTTC. Its translation: CASCSRGGASRWTQYF.

The chain has TRBV6-5 and TRBJ2-1, with 10 bases aligning to TRBD1. Germline values: CDR1 MNHEY, CDR2 SVGAGI. Trimming took 4 bases from V and 5 from J; bases not matched to a gene: 14. The CDR3 is made up of 18 amino acids. The DNA of the CDR3 is TGTGCCAGCAGTTTTAAATGGCCCGGGACAGGGGTTAACAATGAGCAGTTCTTC. It translates to CASSFKWPGTGVNNEQFF.